The rows below give T cell receptor beta chains drawn from one sample of a study of cytomegalovirus exposure and HLA in healthy donors. Method: immunoSEQ multiplex PCR; TCRdb's copy keeps in-frame clones and lacks some. The top ten clones hold about 5.4% of a sample with 110,000 or so clones, around 77% of them seen once. The sample taken for sequencing was PBMCs. These receptors all come from a woman aged 30 to 39 in good health and CMV-seropositive. The CDR3 runs from the conserved cysteine through the conserved F or W. The D gene is left open where the match is weak. A row's size may be missing; if present it is once, few, many or a size class.

>NA|TRBV7-9|few|TRBJ1-2
CASSPDRRDGYTF
TGTGCCAGCAGCCCCGACAGGAGAGATGGCTACACCTTC
>TRBD2|TRBV7-2|NA|TRBJ2-7
CASSSIAGYYEQYF
TGTGCCAGCAGCTCAATAGCGGGGTACTACGAGCAGTACTTC
>NA|TRBV28|NA|TRBJ2-7
CASSFWEHGDFEQYF
TGTGCCAGCAGTTTCTGGGAGCACGGAGACTTCGAGCAGTACTTC
>NA|TRBV7-9|once|TRBJ1-4
CASSFEQLLGGEKLFF
TGTGCCAGCAGCTTCGAACAGTTGCTGGGGGGTGAAAAACTGTTTTTT
>NA|TRBV10-3|NA|TRBJ2-2
CAISGTFNTGELFF
TGTGCCATCAGCGGGACTTTTAACACCGGGGAGCTGTTTTTT
>NA|TRBV10-3|NA|TRBJ2-7
CAISDFDTLSYEQYF
TGTGCCATCAGTGATTTCGACACGCTCTCTTACGAGCAGTACTTC
>TRBD1|TRBV2|NA|TRBJ2-3
CARRTGSSTDTQYF
TGTGCCAGGAGGACAGGGTCTAGCACAGATACGCAGTATTTT
>NA|TRBV10-3|NA|TRBJ1-1
CAISDSDGSTEAFF
TGTGCCATCAGTGACTCGGACGGGAGCACTGAAGCTTTCTTT
>TRBD2|TRBV5-8|NA|TRBJ2-3
CASSLGLEDTQYF
TGTGCCAGCAGCTTAGGACTAGAAGATACGCAGTATTTT
>TRBD1|TRBV5-1|NA|TRBJ1-2
CASSASPGQVKIGYTF
TGCGCCAGCAGCGCCTCACCGGGACAGGTGAAAATTGGCTACACCTTC
>NA|TRBV4-3|few|TRBJ1-6
CASSQGRGSSNSPLHF
TGCGCCAGCAGCCAAGGGAGGGGAAGCAGTAATTCACCCCTCCACTTT
>TRBD1|TRBV5-1|NA|TRBJ1-1
CASRSGQLNTEAFF
TGCGCCAGCAGGTCGGGACAGTTGAACACTGAAGCTTTCTTT
>NA|TRBV11-2|NA|TRBJ2-7
CASSSPRDINFYEQYF
TGTGCCAGCAGCTCTCCCCGGGACATAAACTTCTACGAGCAGTACTTC
>TRBD2|TRBV6-5|NA|TRBJ2-5
CAISDAGGQETQYF
TGTGCCATCAGCGACGCGGGGGGGCAAGAGACCCAGTACTTC
>TRBD1|TRBV7-8|NA|TRBJ2-1
CASSVLWDREGGNEQFF
TGTGCCAGCAGCGTACTTTGGGACAGGGAGGGTGGGAATGAGCAGTTCTTC
>TRBD1|TRBV6-6|NA|TRBJ2-3
CASSLRDSSSTDTQYF
TGTGCCAGCAGTCTGAGGGACAGTTCTAGCACAGATACGCAGTATTTT
>TRBD2|TRBV20-1|NA|TRBJ2-3
CSGGGSDTQYF
TGCAGTGGGGGGGGTAGCGATACGCAGTATTTT
>TRBD2|TRBV7-4|NA|TRBJ2-5
CASSLVAGTQTQYF
TGTGCCAGCAGCTTGGTAGCGGGAACGCAGACCCAGTACTTC
>NA|TRBV5-1|NA|TRBJ1-2
CASSPGIYGYTF
TGCGCCAGCAGCCCGGGAATCTATGGCTACACCTTC
>NA|TRBV27|NA|TRBJ2-7
CASSLLGGYEQYF
TGTGCCAGCAGTTTACTCGGTGGCTACGAGCAGTACTTC
>NA|TRBV5-1|NA|TRBJ1-4
CASNLAGGTNEKLFF
TGCGCCAGCAACCTAGCGGGGGGGACTAATGAAAAACTGTTTTTT
>NA|TRBV10-2|few|TRBJ1-5
CAKARDTLSNQPQHF
TGCGCCAAAGCCCGGGACACCCTAAGCAATCAGCCCCAGCATTTT
>TRBD1|TRBV5-1|NA|TRBJ2-7
CASSIGTGYWDEQYF
TGCGCCAGCAGCATAGGGACAGGGTATTGGGACGAGCAGTACTTC
>NA|TRBV9|NA|TRBJ2-1
CASSPVRGLSEQFF
TGTGCCAGCAGCCCTGTGCGGGGGCTCTCGGAGCAGTTCTTC
>NA|TRBV4-1|NA|TRBJ2-3
CASSQGPAGSTDTQYF
TGCGCCAGCAGCCAAGGTCCGGCGGGGAGCACAGATACGCAGTATTTT
>TRBD1|TRBV30|NA|TRBJ1-1
CAWSSLRGDRGPEAFF
TGTGCCTGGAGTTCTCTCCGTGGGGACAGGGGCCCTGAAGCTTTCTTT
>NA|TRBV5-4|NA|TRBJ2-3
CASSLPRGRTDTQYF
TGTGCCAGCAGCTTGCCGCGGGGGCGCACAGATACGCAGTATTTT